Below, 13 T cell receptor beta chains from the same sample are listed, as sequenced in a study of radiotherapy plus CTLA-4 blockade in lung cancer. Method: immunoSEQ multiplex PCR; TCRdb's copy keeps in-frame clones and lacks some. The sample has approximately 38,000 clones; roughly 85% are singletons. This sample comprised peripheral blood, obtained from a patient treated with radiotherapy plus ipilimumab. Source of these receptors: a human donor with non-small cell lung cancer whose response to radiotherapy plus ipilimumab could not be evaluated.

The V gene is TRBV28, the J gene TRBJ2-7, with 7 bases aligning to TRBD1. Germline assignment: CDR1 MDHEN and CDR2 SYDVKM. This CDR3 has 12 residues. With 6 bases clipped from V and 2 bases from J, the junction kept 1 base outside the gene matches. CDR3 nucleotides: TGTGCCAGCAGAACAGGGGCCTACGAGCAGTACTTC. Protein: CASRTGAYEQYF. The variable domain in full, with the rest retrieved from reference TRBV28 and TRBJ2-7, is DVKVTQSSRYLVKRTGEKVFLECVQDMDHENMFWYRQDPGLGLRLIYFSYDVKMKEKGDIPEGYSVSREKKERFSLILESASTNQTSMYLCASRTGAYEQYFGPGTRLTVT.

DNA for the CDR3: TGTGCCATCAGTGATCGGGACAGGGTGGGCCGAAACACTGAAGCTTTCTTT. Its protein product is CAISDRDRVGRNTEAFF. J is TRBJ1-1 and V is TRBV10-3; 9 bases align to TRBD1. CDR1 ENHRY and CDR2 SYGVKD come from the germline V gene. The CDR3 covers 17 residues. The V and J ends lost 3 bases and 2 bases, in that order; junction bases with no gene match: 10.

The rearrangement joins TRBV21-1 to TRBJ2-1; TRBD2 is the table's D call and was not checked against the DNA. TRBV21-1 is noted as a pseudogene. The CDR3 has 20 residues. Here the CDR3 reads CASSKGGTSGSFYPYNEQFF. The CDR3 DNA reads as TGTGCCAGCAGCAAAGGAGGGACTAGCGGGAGCTTCTACCCCTACAATGAGCAGTTCTTC.

The V and J genes are TRBV6-6 and TRBJ2-7, with a tentative D call TRBD2 (6 bases). V dropped 7 bases and J dropped 1 base, with 17 bases sitting between them. Germline CDR1 MNHNY, CDR2 SVGAGI (reference sequence). This CDR3 comprises 15 residues. The CDR3 region is CASNARLGGSYEQYF. As DNA, the CDR3 is TGTGCCAGCAATGCGCGACTGGGGGGATCCTACGAGCAGTACTTC.

V is TRBV13 and J is TRBJ2-1; 9 bases fit TRBD2. V was clipped by 4 bases and J by 4 bases; unmatched bases: 8. The germline CDR1 and CDR2 sequences are PRHDT and FYEKMQ (reference sequence). There are 16 residues in the CDR3. The CDR3 DNA reads as TGTGCCAGCAGCTCAGGTAGCGGGGGACCTTACAATGAGCAGTTCTTC. Its protein product is CASSSGSGGPYNEQFF. The whole variable domain, remainder taken from reference TRBV13 and TRBJ2-1, is AAGVIQSPRHLIKEKRETATLKCYPIPRHDTVYWYQQGPGQDPQFLISFYEKMQSDKGSIPDRFSAQQFSDYHSELNMSSLELGDSALYFCASSSGSGGPYNEQFFGPGTRLTVL.

This clone has a single count. The J gene is TRBJ2-5, the V gene TRBV7-9, with 12 bases fitting TRBD2. This CDR3 has 17 residues. The germline CDR1 and CDR2 sequences are SEHNR and FQNEAQ (reference sequence). J lost 5 bases, V lost 5 bases, and 12 bases had no gene match. The CDR3 here is CASSAVRLAGDRETQYF. DNA of the CDR3: TGTGCCAGCAGCGCGGTGAGACTAGCGGGAGATCGGGAGACCCAGTACTTC.

The count of this clone is one. The V gene is TRBV29-1, the J gene TRBJ1-2; weak D call: TRBD1 (5 bases). CDR1 is SQVTM, CDR2 ANQGSEA, per germline. V lost 6 bases and J 8 bases, leaving 19 bases between the germline ends. The CDR3 is 13 amino acids. CDR3 amino acids: CSVRMGGRWGYTF. The DNA for the CDR3 is TGCAGCGTGCGAATGGGGGGGAGGTGGGGCTACACCTTC.

V usage is TRBV6-5 and J usage is TRBJ2-1; the match to TRBD1 covers 8 bases. Germline V gene data show CDR1 as MNHEY and CDR2 as SVGAGI. CDR3 length equals 13 residues. V shed 2 bases and J 8 bases; nucleotides not matched to a gene: 2. The CDR3 protein is CASSYDRGYEQFF. CDR3 sequence (DNA): TGTGCCAGCAGTTACGACAGGGGATATGAGCAGTTCTTC.

The chain employs TRBV18 and TRBJ2-7; D may be TRBD2 (6 bases). V was trimmed by 0 bases and J by 5 bases, leaving 8 bases between them. Germline CDR1 KGHSH, CDR2 LQKENI. The length of the CDR3 is 13 residues. The CDR3 loop is CASSPPGGDEQYF. For the CDR3, the DNA is TGTGCCAGCTCACCACCGGGCGGGGACGAGCAGTACTTC.

The chain employs TRBV7-2 and TRBJ2-7; D might be TRBD1 (5 bases). V was pared by 3 bases and J by 5 bases, with 5 bases between. From germline, CDR1 is SGHTA and CDR2 FQGNSA. The CDR3 is 11 residues long. CDR3 region: CASSLDNEQYF. For the CDR3, the DNA is TGTGCCAGCAGCTTGGACAACGAGCAGTACTTC. The variable domain in full, completed from reference TRBV7-2 and TRBJ2-7, reads GAGVSQSPSNKVTEKGKDVELRCDPISGHTALYWYRQSLGQGLEFLIYFQGNSAPDKSGLPSDRFSAERTGGSVSTLTIQRTQQEDSAVYLCASSLDNEQYFGPGTRLTVT.

The J gene is TRBJ1-1, the V gene TRBV19, with D possibly being TRBD1 (5 bases). Trimming pared 5 bases from V and 2 bases from J, leaving 15 bases between. CDR1 is LNHDA and CDR2 is SQIVND in the germline V gene (reference sequence). This CDR3 is 15 amino acids long. CDR3 nucleotide sequence: TGTGCCAGTAGTCCCTGGACACCCCGAAACACTGAAGCTTTCTTT. This codes for CASSPWTPRNTEAFF.

The V gene is TRBV19, the J gene TRBJ1-6; no clear D gene. Germline lookup yields CDR1 LNHDA and CDR2 SQIVND (reference sequence). The ends were cut back, 7 bases at V and 7 bases at J, with 14 bases in the middle. This CDR3 is built from 14 residues. The CDR3 here is CASKAEARNSPLHF. For the CDR3, the DNA is TGTGCCAGTAAAGCAGAGGCGAGGAATTCACCCCTCCACTTT.

The rearrangement links TRBV7-9 to TRBJ1-6, with TRBD1 as a possible D gene (6 bases). Germline assignment: CDR1 SEHNR and CDR2 FQNEAQ (reference sequence). The CDR3 spans 14 residues. Trimming cost V 3 bases and J 7 bases, with 10 bases left between them. In nucleotides, the CDR3 is TGTGCCAGCAGCTTGGACAGTGGGAATTCACCCCTCCACTTT. Translation: CASSLDSGNSPLHF.